The 29 T cell receptor beta chains listed next were all sequenced from one sample in a study of blood T cell repertoires in COVID-19. TCRdb keeps only in-frame clones here, not all; method: immunoSEQ multiplex PCR. The data show 360,000 or so clones, almost 90% seen once. Sequenced material: PBMCs or T cells enriched from blood (not recorded which). Receptor source: a woman aged 25 to 39 who had been exposed to COVID-19.

The chain has TRBV7-2 and TRBJ2-7; TRBD2 matches 14 bases. CDR1 is SGHTA and CDR2 is FQGNSA in the germline V gene. V dropped 1 base and J dropped 5; count of bases not matched to a gene: 7. CDR3 length: 17 residues. Written as DNA, the CDR3 is TGTGCCAGCAGCTTAGGAGGGACTAGCGGGAGTGTCAACGAGCAGTACTTC. It yields the protein CASSLGGTSGSVNEQYF.

The chain links TRBV19 to TRBJ1-5; 8 positions match TRBD1. This CDR3 comprises 17 residues. Germline CDR1 LNHDA, CDR2 SQIVND (reference sequence). With V trimmed by 4 bases and J by 5 bases, 13 bases remained unmatched. The CDR3: CASSKGQGEYLDQPQHF. The CDR3 nucleotides are TGTGCCAGTAGTAAAGGACAGGGCGAGTACTTGGATCAGCCCCAGCATTTT.

V and J are TRBV12-3 or TRBV12-4 and TRBJ2-7; unclear D gene. The CDR3 length is 12 residues. V dropped 3 bases and J dropped 4 bases, with 7 bases sitting between them. CDR3 protein: CASSFTGYEQYF. In DNA, the CDR3 is TGTGCCAGCAGTTTTACGGGTTACGAGCAGTACTTC.

CDR3 DNA sequence: TGCGCCAGCAGCCAAGATCCAGGGATCGATCAGCCCCAGCATTTT. Its protein product is CASSQDPGIDQPQHF. The chain employs TRBV4-1 and TRBJ1-5; D is perhaps TRBD1 (5 bases). This CDR3 comprises 15 residues. The V and J ends lost 0 bases and 5 bases respectively, with 11 bases between them. In germline, CDR1 is MGHRA, CDR2 YSYEKL.

This rearrangement joins TRBV9 to TRBJ2-5; 7 bases line up with TRBD2. The junction had 12 bases not matched to a gene; V was cut back by 5 bases and J by 5 bases. The germline gives CDR1 SGDLS, CDR2 YYNGEE. The CDR3 is made up of 15 amino acids. The CDR3 nucleotides read TGTGCCAGCAGTCGGGATGGCGGGGGACGGGAGACCCAGTACTTC. Translating gives CASSRDGGGRETQYF.

Here the CDR3 DNA reads TGTGCCAGCAGCTCCAGGGTTAAGTTTGGCTACACCTTC. As protein: CASSSRVKFGYTF. This sequence joins TRBV21-1 and TRBJ1-2; no check of the table's D call, TRBD1, against the DNA was made. TRBV21-1 is noted as a pseudogene. The CDR3 consists of 13 residues.

The genes are TRBV11-2 and TRBJ1-2; TRBD1 matches at 9 bases. Germline V gene sequence: CDR1 SGHAT, CDR2 FQNNGV. After removal of 2 bases from V and 3 bases from J, the junction contained 4 bases not matched to a gene. CDR3 size: 15 residues. The CDR3: CASSLTTGGHYGYTF. In DNA, the CDR3 is TGTGCCAGCAGCTTAACGACAGGGGGACACTATGGCTACACCTTC.

The chain couples TRBV5-1 to TRBJ2-2; D unresolved. V was clipped by 0 bases and J by 3 bases, with 18 bases between them. The CDR3 sequence is 18 residues long. Germline CDR1 is SGHRS and CDR2 is YFSETQ. CDR3 residues: CASSLVQSLTADTGELFF. The CDR3, as DNA: TGCGCCAGCAGCTTGGTGCAGTCACTGACTGCCGACACCGGGGAGCTGTTTTTT.

This chain uses TRBV12-3 or TRBV12-4 with TRBJ2-1, with 8 positions matching TRBD2. With V trimmed by 8 bases and J by 2 bases, 2 bases remained unmatched. There are 13 residues in the CDR3. CDR3 loop: CASGLAPYNEQFF. In nucleotides, the CDR3 is TGTGCCAGCGGACTAGCCCCCTACAATGAGCAGTTCTTC.

The chain joins TRBV5-1 to TRBJ2-2; tentatively, D is TRBD1 (6 bases). V gave up 5 bases and J gave up 3 bases, with 17 bases separating them. Germline V gene data show CDR1 as SGHRS and CDR2 as YFSETQ. CDR3 length: 16 amino acids. The CDR3 nucleotides read TGCGCCAGCAGATATATTTTAGGACAGCACACCGGGGAGCTGTTTTTT. Translation: CASRYILGQHTGELFF.

The chain couples TRBV4-2 to TRBJ1-5, with D perhaps TRBD1 (5 bases). The germline gives CDR1 LGHNA, CDR2 YNFKEQ. V was pared by 4 bases and J by 6 bases, with 10 bases between. The CDR3 has 13 amino acids. Written as DNA, the CDR3 is TGTGCCAGCAGCCTTCCCGGGGGTCAGCCCCAGCATTTT. Translation gives CASSLPGGQPQHF.

The chain is built from TRBV20-1 and TRBJ2-7; D call uncertain. CDR1 and CDR2 from the germline V gene are DFQATT and SNEGSKA (reference sequence). The CDR3 is 12 residues long. V gave up 3 bases and J gave up 1 base, with 7 bases separating them. The CDR3 is CSASLVSYEQYF. The CDR3 nucleotides are TGCAGTGCTAGTTTAGTTTCCTACGAGCAGTACTTC.

The rearrangement links TRBV13 to TRBJ1-1; no reliable D call. V shed 0 bases and J shed 1 base, with 15 bases lying between them. Germline V gene lookup returns CDR1 PRHDT and CDR2 FYEKMQ (reference sequence). The CDR3 has 17 amino acids. CDR3 in amino acids: CASSLGSRGRWNTEAFF. CDR3 sequence (DNA): TGTGCCAGCAGCTTAGGGTCCCGTGGGAGATGGAACACTGAAGCTTTCTTT.

On this clone itself: Other DNA sequences within the sample encode an identical CDR3. This rearrangement joins TRBV7-8 to TRBJ1-2; 11 nucleotides line up with TRBD1. The CDR3 is made up of 14 amino acids. Germline CDR1 SGHVS, CDR2 FQNEAQ. V lost 5 bases and J lost 6; bases outside the gene matches: 5. The CDR3 here is CASSPGTGGHGYTF. The CDR3, as DNA: TGTGCCAGCAGCCCGGGGACAGGGGGTCATGGCTACACCTTC.

This clone was observed a single time. The chain has TRBV5-1 and TRBJ2-7; 14 nucleotides align to TRBD2. Germline CDR1 SGHRS, CDR2 YFSETQ. This CDR3 comprises 16 residues. V was clipped by 2 bases and J by 5 bases; unmatched bases: 6. The CDR3 here is CASSFSKGLAGDEQYF. The CDR3 DNA reads as TGCGCCAGCAGCTTCTCTAAGGGACTAGCGGGAGACGAGCAGTACTTC.

The V gene is TRBV5-1, the J gene TRBJ2-3; D is possibly TRBD1 (6 bases). From germline, CDR1 is SGHRS and CDR2 YFSETQ. This CDR3 contains 16 residues. V was shortened by 0 bases and J by 2 bases, with 13 bases between the two germline ends. The CDR3 loop is CASSLVSGQLTDTQYF. CDR3 DNA: TGCGCCAGCAGCTTGGTGTCAGGACAGCTCACAGATACGCAGTATTTT.

This clone occurred once. V and J are TRBV6-5 and TRBJ1-6; unclear D gene. The CDR3 consists of 15 residues. CDR1 is MNHEY, CDR2 SVGAGI, per germline. V dropped 5 bases and J dropped 7 bases, with 15 bases sitting between them. The CDR3 here is CASSLRPEGNSPLHF. DNA for the CDR3: TGTGCCAGCAGTCTCCGCCCAGAGGGAAATTCACCCCTCCACTTT.

The rearrangement joins TRBV10-3 to TRBJ1-1; D not certain. The ends were cut back, 8 bases at V and 0 bases at J, with 10 bases in the middle. CDR1 ENHRY and CDR2 SYGVKD come from the germline V gene. The CDR3 sequence is 13 residues long. As DNA, the CDR3 is TGTGCCATCCTGGCAGGATTGAACACTGAAGCTTTCTTT. Its translation: CAILAGLNTEAFF.

The gene calls are TRBV11-3 and TRBJ1-1; 7 nucleotides agree with TRBD1. J lost 7 bases, V lost 5 bases, and 10 bases had no gene match. This CDR3 region has 14 residues. CDR1 is SGHNT, CDR2 YENEEA, per germline. The CDR3 reads CASSPTQGVGEAFF. The CDR3 region has the DNA TGTGCCAGCAGCCCTACTCAGGGGGTTGGTGAAGCTTTCTTT.

The rearrangement uses TRBV20-1 and TRBJ2-3; 12 positions agree with TRBD2. The germline V gene has CDR1 DFQATT and CDR2 SNEGSKA (reference sequence). Trimming took 6 bases from V and 4 from J; bases not matched to a gene: 11. CDR3 length equals 16 residues. The CDR3 DNA reads TGCAGTGCGAGTGAGGCTAGCGGGAGGGAGGCAGATACGCAGTATTTT. Translating it yields CSASEASGREADTQYF.

The chain joins TRBV28 to TRBJ2-3; 8 nucleotides agree with TRBD2. Germline CDR1 reads MDHEN; CDR2 reads SYDVKM. This CDR3 spans 14 amino acids. V dropped 6 bases and J dropped 6; count of bases not matched to a gene: 8. This CDR3 reads CASSLGLAVDTQYF. CDR3 nucleotide sequence: TGTGCCAGCAGCCTAGGACTAGCCGTGGATACGCAGTATTTT.

V and J are TRBV19 and TRBJ1-5; 8 bases align to TRBD1. The CDR3 is made up of 14 amino acids. V gave up 4 bases and J gave up 6 bases; unmatched junction bases: 5. Germline loops: CDR1 LNHDA, CDR2 SQIVND (reference sequence). The CDR3 DNA follows: TGTGCCAGTAGTAAGACAGGGGTGGCTCAGCCCCAGCATTTT. It codes for CASSKTGVAQPQHF.

This chain joins TRBV19 and TRBJ1-4, with 9 bases lining up with TRBD1. CDR1 and CDR2 from the germline V gene are LNHDA and SQIVND (reference sequence). The length of the CDR3 is 15 residues. The V and J ends lost 5 bases and 8 bases, in that order; junction bases with no gene match: 9. CDR3 in DNA: TGTGCCAGTAGTCCCGGGACAGGGTTTATCGAAAAACTGTTTTTT. Protein sequence: CASSPGTGFIEKLFF.

The V and J genes are TRBV7-8 and TRBJ2-1; 10 bases agree with TRBD2. The V gene's germline CDR1 is SGHVS and CDR2 FQNEAQ. This CDR3 comprises 14 residues. The trim removed 5 bases at V and 5 bases at J, leaving 3 bases unmatched. Here the CDR3 reads CASSAGLANNEQFF. The CDR3, as DNA: TGTGCCAGCAGCGCGGGACTAGCGAACAATGAGCAGTTCTTC.

CDR3 nucleotide sequence: TGTGCCTGGGACGTGGCCGGGACTGAAGCTTTCTTT. It is translated as CAWDVAGTEAFF. The V and J genes are TRBV30 and TRBJ1-1; no definite D call. The CDR3 is made up of 12 amino acids. V lost 5 bases and J lost 5, with 12 bases in between. From germline, CDR1 is GTSNPN and CDR2 SVGIG (reference sequence).

The chain has TRBV27 and TRBJ2-5; 10 bases fit TRBD1. CDR3 size: 14 residues. Trimming removed 10 bases from V and 7 bases from J; junction bases left unmatched: 12. Germline V gene lookup returns CDR1 MNHEY and CDR2 SMNVEV (reference sequence). CDR3 sequence reads: CATAGTGALPTQYF. The CDR3, as DNA: TGTGCCACCGCCGGGACAGGGGCCCTCCCGACCCAGTACTTC.

This chain links TRBV2 with TRBJ1-2; 8 bases are shared with TRBD1. The CDR3 is 15 residues long. V shed 6 bases, J shed 12 bases, and the junction held 18 bases outside the gene matches. Germline values: CDR1 SNHLY, CDR2 FYNNEI. The CDR3 sequence: CASRPGQVGLSDDTF. CDR3 DNA sequence: TGTGCCAGCAGACCGGGACAGGTGGGCTTGAGTGACGACACCTTC.

The chain carries TRBV5-1 and TRBJ1-2; D not resolved. Germline-derived CDR1 and CDR2 are SGHRS and YFSETQ. Trimming pared 0 bases from V and 4 bases from J, leaving 4 bases between. The CDR3 extends over 12 amino acids. CDR3 sequence: CASSLGSYGYTF. The CDR3 bases are TGCGCCAGCAGCTTGGGCAGCTATGGCTACACCTTC.

The V call is TRBV7-8, the J call TRBJ2-5, with 8 bases fitting TRBD1. Looked up from germline, CDR1 is SGHVS and CDR2 is FQNEAQ. The CDR3 extends over 14 amino acids. The V segment lost 6 bases and the J segment 0 bases; nucleotides outside the gene matches: 3. CDR3 sequence (DNA): TGTGCCAGCAGTGGGGACAGGTACCAAGAGACCCAGTACTTC. Translation: CASSGDRYQETQYF.